The 17 T cell receptor beta chains presented below share a single source sample, sequenced in a study of cytomegalovirus exposure and HLA in healthy donors. The method was immunoSEQ multiplex PCR; TCRdb's version includes in-frame clones alone and lacks a portion of them. The sample gives 65,000 to 75,000 clones, over 95% of which show up once; 4.5% is in the top ten. Material: PBMCs. These receptors all come from a young woman in good health and CMV-seropositive.

This clone was observed a few times. The V gene is TRBV29-1, the J gene TRBJ2-5; D possibly corresponds to TRBD2 (6 bases). This CDR3 has 12 amino acids. V lost 4 bases to trimming and J lost 5 bases, with 11 bases between them. Germline V gene lookup returns CDR1 SQVTM and CDR2 ANQGSEA. For the CDR3, the DNA is TGCAGCGTTGCTCAGGAGGGGGAGACCCAGTACTTC. Its protein is CSVAQEGETQYF.

V is TRBV19 and J is TRBJ2-7, with 9 nucleotides matching TRBD2. J lost 0 bases, V lost 6 bases, and 6 bases had no gene match. The germline V gene encodes CDR1 LNHDA and CDR2 SQIVND (reference sequence). The CDR3 spans 15 residues. The CDR3 region has the DNA TGTGCCAGTAGGGTGGGAGCGGGAGGCTCCTACGAGCAGTACTTC. Translating gives CASRVGAGGSYEQYF.

This clone occurred once. V gene TRBV5-4 combines with J gene TRBJ2-7; TRBD1 is a possible D gene (8 bases). CDR1 SGHNT and CDR2 YYREEE come from the germline V gene (reference sequence). V was pared by 4 bases and J by 3 bases, with 17 bases between. The CDR3 loop spans 15 amino acids. This CDR3 reads CASSIGQGGDYEQYF. Here the CDR3 DNA reads TGTGCCAGCAGCATAGGACAGGGAGGGGACTACGAGCAGTACTTC.

This chain joins TRBV9 and TRBJ1-4; 7 nucleotides agree with TRBD1. V lost 0 bases to trimming and J lost 7 bases; unmatched junction nucleotides: 0. The CDR3 runs to 13 residues. From germline, CDR1 is SGDLS and CDR2 YYNGEE. DNA for the CDR3: TGTGCCAGCAGCGTAGGACAGGGTGAAAAACTGTTTTTT. The encoded protein is CASSVGQGEKLFF.

This clone was picked up one time. The chain combines TRBV19 with TRBJ1-5; 7 bases agree with TRBD1. V shed 5 bases and J 4 bases; nucleotides not matched to a gene: 5. CDR1 is LNHDA, CDR2 SQIVND, per germline (reference sequence). The CDR3 is 14 amino acids. The CDR3 nucleotides are TGTGCCAGTAGTCACGTGGGACAGAATCAGCCCCAGCATTTT. Translated, it gives CASSHVGQNQPQHF.

V gene TRBV28 combines with J gene TRBJ2-3, with 8 nucleotides matching TRBD2. The V gene end was trimmed by 5 bases and the J gene end by 10 bases; junction bases not matched to a gene: 11. Per the germline V gene, CDR1 is MDHEN and CDR2 is SYDVKM. The CDR3 has 14 residues. The DNA of the CDR3 is TGTGCCAGCAGTCCGGGGGGGGAACCGCTGGCGCAGTATTTT. Protein: CASSPGGEPLAQYF.

The chain recombines TRBV15 with TRBJ1-4, with 7 bases lining up with TRBD1. Germline values: CDR1 LNHNV, CDR2 YYDKDF (reference sequence). This CDR3 region has 11 residues. The ends lost 4 bases at V and 10 bases at J; junction bases unmatched: 0. The DNA for the CDR3 is TGTGCCACCAGCACAGGGGGAAAACTGTTTTTT. This codes for CATSTGGKLFF.

The chain links TRBV11-2 to TRBJ2-5, with TRBD2 matching over 12 bases. The trim removed 2 bases at V and 2 bases at J, leaving 6 bases unmatched. Per germline, CDR1 SGHAT and CDR2 FQNNGV. The CDR3 totals 17 residues. The CDR3 loop reads CASSLNLAGGRQETQYF. The CDR3, as DNA: TGTGCCAGCAGCTTAAATCTAGCGGGAGGGAGACAAGAGACCCAGTACTTC.

V is TRBV27 and J is TRBJ2-2; TRBD2 matches at 8 bases. V gave up 5 bases and J gave up 2 bases; unmatched junction bases: 4. The CDR3 has 15 amino acids. The V gene's germline CDR1 is MNHEY and CDR2 SMNVEV (reference sequence). CDR3 region: CASSLAGRNTGELFF. The DNA of the CDR3 is TGTGCCAGCAGTCTAGCGGGCCGTAACACCGGGGAGCTGTTTTTT.

V usage is TRBV28 and J usage is TRBJ1-2; 9 bases map to TRBD1. J was trimmed by 9 bases and V by 7 bases; bases with no gene match: 12. The CDR3 is 14 residues long. Germline assignment: CDR1 MDHEN and CDR2 SYDVKM. CDR3 sequence (DNA): TGTGCCAGCAATACCCTTGGGACAGGGAGACGCTACACCTTC. Protein: CASNTLGTGRRYTF.

V usage is TRBV28 and J usage is TRBJ2-1; D gene ambiguous. Germline V lookup: CDR1 MDHEN, CDR2 SYDVKM. Trimming took off 6 bases at V and 0 bases at J, with 15 bases between the two ends. There are 16 residues in the CDR3. The DNA of the CDR3 is TGTGCCAGCAGCTCCCCGTCCTATTTCTCCTACAATGAGCAGTTCTTC. This encodes CASSSPSYFSYNEQFF.

This chain links TRBV7-8 with TRBJ2-7; TRBD2 matches 9 bases. The length of the CDR3 is 15 residues. Germline V CDR1 and CDR2: SGHVS, FQNEAQ. V lost 5 bases, J lost 4 bases, and 9 bases stayed unmatched. CDR3 in amino acids: CASSGSLAGLYEQYF. In DNA, the CDR3 is TGTGCCAGCAGCGGCAGCCTAGCGGGATTGTACGAGCAGTACTTC.

This clone has a handful of counts. CDR3 protein: CASSYSRLVYEQYF. The DNA for the CDR3 is TGTGCCAGCAGTTACTCGAGACTAGTCTACGAGCAGTACTTC. This chain connects TRBV6-5 to TRBJ2-7; D perhaps matches TRBD2 (6 bases). CDR1 and CDR2 from the germline V gene are MNHEY and SVGAGI. The CDR3 contains 14 residues. Between the trimmed V and J ends, which lost 0 bases and 3 bases, there was a span of 9 bases.

The chain carries TRBV28 and TRBJ2-3; D remains ambiguous. The CDR3 runs 15 residues. Between the trimmed V and J ends, which lost 1 base and 0 bases, there was a span of 8 bases. The germline V gene has CDR1 MDHEN and CDR2 SYDVKM. CDR3 in amino acids: CASSLSSISTDTQYF. For the CDR3, the DNA is TGTGCCAGCAGTTTATCGAGTATCAGCACAGATACGCAGTATTTT.

The chain joins TRBV9 to TRBJ2-2; maybe TRBD2 (5 bases). This CDR3 is 14 amino acids long. V lost 8 bases and J lost 1, with 12 bases in between. Germline CDR1 and CDR2: SGDLS and YYNGEE. CDR3 amino acids: CASTRDGNTGELFF. CDR3 nucleotide sequence: TGTGCCAGTACCCGGGATGGGAACACCGGGGAGCTGTTTTTT. The full variable domain, with the rest looked up from reference TRBV9 and TRBJ2-2, is DSGVTQTPKHLITATGQRVTLRCSPRSGDLSVYWYQQSLDQGLQFLIQYYNGEERAKGNILERFSAQQFPDLHSELNLSSLELGDSALYFCASTRDGNTGELFFGEGSRLTVL.

The V gene is TRBV15, the J gene TRBJ1-5; no definite D call. Trimming removed 0 bases at V and 3 bases at J, with 6 bases between. CDR3 length: 14 residues. The germline V gene encodes CDR1 LNHNV and CDR2 YYDKDF (reference sequence). The CDR3 here is CATSRDGPNQPQHF. DNA of the CDR3: TGTGCCACCAGCAGAGATGGCCCCAATCAGCCCCAGCATTTT. The complete variable domain, with remaining parts taken from reference TRBV15 and TRBJ1-5, reads DAMVIQNPRYQVTQFGKPVTLSCSQTLNHNVMYWYQQKSSQAPKLLFHYYDKDFNNEADTPDNFQSRRPNTSFCFLDIRSPGLGDTAMYLCATSRDGPNQPQHFGDGTRLSIL.

The chain carries TRBV9 and TRBJ2-3, with TRBD2 matching 8 bases. The ends lost 4 bases at V and 6 bases at J; junction bases unmatched: 13. Looked up from germline, CDR1 is SGDLS and CDR2 is YYNGEE. This CDR3 spans 16 amino acids. This CDR3 reads CASSLKTGGVGDTQYF. The CDR3 nucleotides read TGTGCCAGCAGCCTTAAAACGGGGGGGGTAGGGGATACGCAGTATTTT.